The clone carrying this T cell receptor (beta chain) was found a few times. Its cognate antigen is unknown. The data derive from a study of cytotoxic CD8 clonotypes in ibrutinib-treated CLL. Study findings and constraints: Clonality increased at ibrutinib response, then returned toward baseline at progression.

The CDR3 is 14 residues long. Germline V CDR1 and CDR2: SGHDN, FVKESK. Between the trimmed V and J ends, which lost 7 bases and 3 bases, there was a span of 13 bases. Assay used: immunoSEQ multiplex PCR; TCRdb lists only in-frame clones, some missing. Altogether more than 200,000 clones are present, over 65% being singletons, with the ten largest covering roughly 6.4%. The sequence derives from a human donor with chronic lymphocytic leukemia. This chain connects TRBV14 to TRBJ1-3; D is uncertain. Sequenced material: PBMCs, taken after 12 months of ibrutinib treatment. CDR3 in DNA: TGTGCCAGCACATCCGGGCTCGGTGGAAACACCATATATTTT. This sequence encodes CASTSGLGGNTIYF. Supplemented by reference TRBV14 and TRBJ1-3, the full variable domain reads EAGVTQFPSHSVIEKGQTVTLRCDPISGHDNLYWYRRVMGKEIKFLLHFVKESKQDESGMPNNRFLAERTGGTYSTLKVQPAELEDSGVYFCASTSGLGGNTIYFGEGSWLTVV.